A selection of T cell receptor beta chains follows, all from one sample in a study of blood T cells in healthy people across ages. In TCRdb, the 5' RACE reads were re-called with MiXCR into one record per CDR3 protein. The repertoire holds around 1,000,000 distinct CDR3 sequences, roughly 24% seen once, with about 0.8% in the top ten. These same records also appear under a second study, on T cells of mothers and their children.

The sequencing input was blood. These receptors all come from a girl aged 2-9 years in good health. Both conserved end residues are part of each CDR3. The D gene is left open where the match is weak. Not every row has a clone size; where given, it reads once, few, many or a size class.

TRBV19	.	TRBJ2-7	.	TGTGCCAGTAGTCCCACAACTACTTCCTACGAGCAGTACTTC	CASSPTTTSYEQYF
TRBV7-6	.	TRBJ2-3	.	TGTGCCAGCAGCTTAAAACTAGATACGCAGTATTTT	CASSLKLDTQYF
TRBV20-1	.	TRBJ1-2	.	TGCAGTGCCCCCGGGGCTGGTGGCTACACCTTC	CSAPGAGGYTF
TRBV5-1	few	TRBJ2-1	TRBD1	TGCGCCAGCAGCTTGGGGACAGGGGACGATGAGCAGTTCTTC	CASSLGTGDDEQFF
TRBV2	few	TRBJ2-5	TRBD2	TGTGCCAGCAGGGCCCGGACTAGCGGGGGAAAGACCCAGTACTTC	CASRARTSGGKTQYF
TRBV4-2	.	TRBJ2-7	.	TGTGCCAGCAGTCCTGGCAGACAGATATCTTACGAGCAGTACTTC	CASSPGRQISYEQYF
TRBV20-1	.	TRBJ2-5	TRBD2	TGCAGTGCCCACGGACTAGCGGGAGAGACCCAGTACTTC	CSAHGLAGETQYF
TRBV7-3	many	TRBJ2-1	.	TGTGCCAGCAGCTTGATCGGGGCTGGGTCCTACAATGAGCAGTTCTTC	CASSLIGAGSYNEQFF
TRBV10-3	.	TRBJ2-1	.	TGTGCCATCAGTGAGTCGGGGCTGCGGGCCGCTACTGAGCAGTTCTTC	CAISESGLRAATEQFF
TRBV10-3	few	TRBJ1-2	.	TGTGCCATCAGTCGGGACACCTATGGCTACACCTTC	CAISRDTYGYTF
TRBV13	.	TRBJ2-1	.	TGTGCCAGCAGCGTCCAGACCGGGATTACTCAGTTCTTC	CASSVQTGITQFF
TRBV4-3	once	TRBJ2-1	.	TGCGCCAGCAGCCACCTCATTGGACAGCCCGGTTTCAATGAGCAGTTCTTC	CASSHLIGQPGFNEQFF
TRBV29-1	.	TRBJ2-5	.	TGCAGCGTTGCGGCCAGCCAGAAAGAGACCCAGTACTTC	CSVAASQKETQYF
TRBV25-1	.	TRBJ2-2	TRBD2	TGTGCCAGCAGTGAACTAGCGGACCACCTGGGCGGGGAGCTGTTTTTT	CASSELADHLGGELFF
TRBV2	few	TRBJ2-1	.	TGTGCCAGCAGTATCGCTTGGGAGCAGTTCTTC	CASSIAWEQFF
TRBV12-3/TRBV12-4	few	TRBJ1-2	.	TGTGCCAGCACCCTCCATGGCTACACCTTC	CASTLHGYTF
TRBV29-1	.	TRBJ2-5	TRBD1	TGCAGCGGGGGACAGATTCAAGAGACCCAGTACTTC	CSGGQIQETQYF
TRBV11-2	.	TRBJ2-7	TRBD1	TGTGCCAGCAGCTTAGGGGACAGTATTTACGAGCAGTACTTC	CASSLGDSIYEQYF
TRBV4-2	.	TRBJ1-4	.	TGTGCCAGCAGCCAGGAGGGGGAGACAGTCACCGAAAAACTGTTTTTT	CASSQEGETVTEKLFF
TRBV12-3/TRBV12-4	few	TRBJ1-1	TRBD1	TGTGCCAGCAGTGGCCGGGACAGATCCACTGAAGCTTTCTTT	CASSGRDRSTEAFF
TRBV29-1	.	TRBJ1-3	.	TGCAGCGTTGGGGGGGACAAGTCTGGAAACACCATATATTTT	CSVGGDKSGNTIYF
TRBV7-9	.	TRBJ2-5	.	TGTGCCAGCAGCCCCGACTTTCTTCCTGAGTGGGGCGAGACCCAGTACTTC	CASSPDFLPEWGETQYF
TRBV4-1	.	TRBJ1-1	TRBD1	TGCGCCAGCAGCCAAACTTTTACAGGGGCGGGAGAAACTGAAGCTTTCTTT	CASSQTFTGAGETEAFF
TRBV6-1	.	TRBJ2-2	TRBD1	TGTGCCAGCAGTGGGGTGACAGGGGCGGACGGGGAGCTGTTTTTT	CASSGVTGADGELFF